This is a list of T cell receptor beta chains from one sample in a study of blood T cells in healthy people across ages. TCRdb ran MiXCR on the 5' RACE reads and lists one entry per CDR3 protein. Counted here are more than 650,000 distinct CDR3 sequences, roughly 50% occurring once; the ten biggest clones make up roughly 40%. Source material: blood. The receptors shown here come from an elderly man in good health. CDR3s include the opening cysteine and the closing phenylalanine or tryptophan. The D gene is left open where the match is weak. Size values are once, few and many counts, or a class for expanded clones, and some rows have none.

J gene: TRBJ1-6
clone size: NA
V gene: TRBV20-1
D gene: TRBD1
CDR3 protein: CSAISDRDVSPLHF
CDR3 DNA: TGCAGTGCTATTTCGGACAGGGACGTTTCACCCCTCCACTTT

J gene: TRBJ1-2
clone size: NA
V gene: TRBV7-2
D gene: TRBD1
CDR3 protein: CASSLQGVGYGYTF
CDR3 DNA: TGTGCCAGCAGCTTGCAGGGGGTGGGCTATGGCTACACCTTC

J gene: TRBJ2-7
clone size: few
V gene: TRBV27
D gene: NA
CDR3 protein: CASSLRPTYEQYF
CDR3 DNA: TGTGCCAGCAGTTTGCGTCCGACTTACGAGCAGTACTTC

J gene: TRBJ1-1
clone size: NA
V gene: TRBV6-2/TRBV6-3
D gene: NA
CDR3 protein: CASTDRPNFGTEAFF
CDR3 DNA: TGTGCCAGCACCGACAGGCCGAATTTTGGCACTGAAGCTTTCTTT

J gene: TRBJ2-1
clone size: few
V gene: TRBV28
D gene: NA
CDR3 protein: CASSLGQFSQFF
CDR3 DNA: TGTGCCAGCAGTCTCGGACAGTTCTCTCAGTTCTTC

J gene: TRBJ2-1
clone size: NA
V gene: TRBV5-4
D gene: NA
CDR3 protein: CASSLPARLDEQFF
CDR3 DNA: TGTGCCAGCAGCTTGCCCGCACGGCTTGATGAGCAGTTCTTC

J gene: TRBJ2-1
clone size: NA
V gene: TRBV7-2
D gene: NA
CDR3 protein: CASNPATGDNEQFF
CDR3 DNA: TGTGCCAGCAACCCTGCGACAGGTGACAATGAGCAGTTCTTC

J gene: TRBJ2-1
clone size: once
V gene: TRBV2
D gene: NA
CDR3 protein: CASRWDGVSSYNEQFF
CDR3 DNA: TGTGCCAGCAGGTGGGACGGGGTGAGCTCCTACAATGAGCAGTTCTTC

J gene: TRBJ2-7
clone size: NA
V gene: TRBV13
D gene: NA
CDR3 protein: CASSLGDMGVDEQYF
CDR3 DNA: TGTGCCAGCAGCTTAGGGGACATGGGGGTCGACGAGCAGTACTTC

J gene: TRBJ1-1
clone size: NA
V gene: TRBV20-1
D gene: NA
CDR3 protein: CSARPPGRMSTEAFF
CDR3 DNA: TGCAGTGCTAGGCCCCCAGGGCGGATGAGCACTGAAGCTTTCTTT

J gene: TRBJ2-6
clone size: NA
V gene: TRBV14
D gene: TRBD2
CDR3 protein: CASSHLLAGGLGANVLTF
CDR3 DNA: TGTGCCAGCAGCCACCTACTAGCGGGAGGGCTAGGGGCCAACGTCCTGACTTTC

J gene: TRBJ2-5
clone size: few
V gene: TRBV29-1
D gene: NA
CDR3 protein: CSAQVAGWETQYF
CDR3 DNA: TGCAGCGCCCAGGTCGCAGGGTGGGAGACCCAGTACTTC

J gene: TRBJ2-3
clone size: NA
V gene: TRBV5-1
D gene: TRBD1
CDR3 protein: CASSSMTGVTFTDTQYF
CDR3 DNA: TGCGCCAGCAGCAGTATGACAGGGGTCACATTCACAGATACGCAGTATTTT

J gene: TRBJ1-4
clone size: once
V gene: TRBV24-1
D gene: NA
CDR3 protein: CATSDSDSTNEKLFF
CDR3 DNA: TGTGCCACCAGTGACTCCGACAGCACAAATGAAAAACTGTTTTTT

J gene: TRBJ2-3
clone size: few
V gene: TRBV5-1
D gene: NA
CDR3 protein: CASSLEGVTYAYF
CDR3 DNA: TGCGCCAGCAGCTTGGAAGGGGTTACATACGCGTATTTT

J gene: TRBJ1-1
clone size: NA
V gene: TRBV5-4
D gene: NA
CDR3 protein: CASSRMGTEAFF
CDR3 DNA: TGTGCCAGCAGCCGCATGGGGACTGAAGCTTTCTTT

J gene: TRBJ1-4
clone size: NA
V gene: TRBV5-1
D gene: NA
CDR3 protein: CASRMDPGPNEKLFF
CDR3 DNA: TGCGCCAGCAGAATGGACCCCGGGCCTAATGAAAAACTGTTTTTT

J gene: TRBJ2-7
clone size: NA
V gene: TRBV7-9
D gene: TRBD1
CDR3 protein: CASSLAGGYYEQYF
CDR3 DNA: TGTGCCAGCAGCTTGGCAGGGGGCTACTACGAGCAGTACTTC

J gene: TRBJ2-7
clone size: few
V gene: TRBV21-1
D gene: NA
CDR3 protein: CASSYGSGIDYEQYF
CDR3 DNA: TGTGCCAGCAGTTACGGAAGCGGGATTGACTACGAGCAGTACTTC

J gene: TRBJ1-2
clone size: many
V gene: TRBV12-3/TRBV12-4
D gene: NA
CDR3 protein: CASSSDRDYGYTF
CDR3 DNA: TGTGCCAGCAGTTCTGACAGAGACTATGGCTACACCTTC

J gene: TRBJ1-2
clone size: NA
V gene: TRBV6-6
D gene: NA
CDR3 protein: CASSSRLTGFDGYTF
CDR3 DNA: TGTGCCAGCAGTTCTCGACTCACAGGGTTCGATGGCTACACCTTC

J gene: TRBJ2-3
clone size: few
V gene: TRBV7-2
D gene: NA
CDR3 protein: CASSPRGRARYAYF
CDR3 DNA: TGTGCCAGCAGCCCAAGGGGCAGGGCCAGATACGCGTATTTT

J gene: TRBJ2-3
clone size: once
V gene: TRBV6-2/TRBV6-3
D gene: NA
CDR3 protein: CASSYPDQLPRRYAYF
CDR3 DNA: TGTGCCAGCAGTTACCCGGACCAACTGCCTCGCAGATACGCGTATTTT

J gene: TRBJ2-5
clone size: few
V gene: TRBV10-3
D gene: NA
CDR3 protein: CAISANLQETQYF
CDR3 DNA: TGTGCCATCAGTGCCAACTTGCAAGAGACCCAGTACTTC

J gene: TRBJ1-5
clone size: NA
V gene: TRBV20-1
D gene: NA
CDR3 protein: CSARDLGTGRNQPQHF
CDR3 DNA: TGCAGTGCTAGAGATTTAGGAACAGGGAGAAATCAGCCCCAGCATTTT

J gene: TRBJ2-5
clone size: NA
V gene: TRBV25-1
D gene: NA
CDR3 protein: CASSRSIPSGETQYF
CDR3 DNA: TGTGCCAGCAGTAGGTCAATCCCGTCGGGTGAGACCCAGTACTTC

J gene: TRBJ2-4
clone size: many
V gene: TRBV13
D gene: NA
CDR3 protein: CASSLPPPAKNIQYF
CDR3 DNA: TGTGCCAGCAGTCTACCCCCACCAGCCAAAAACATTCAGTACTTC

J gene: TRBJ2-3
clone size: NA
V gene: TRBV24-1
D gene: NA
CDR3 protein: CATSDQGSTDTQYF
CDR3 DNA: TGTGCCACCAGTGATCAGGGGAGCACAGATACGCAGTATTTT

J gene: TRBJ2-3
clone size: few
V gene: TRBV7-3
D gene: NA
CDR3 protein: CASSTRGSDTQYF
CDR3 DNA: TGTGCCAGCAGCACCAGGGGTTCAGATACGCAGTATTTT

J gene: TRBJ2-5
clone size: few
V gene: TRBV7-2
D gene: TRBD1
CDR3 protein: CASSRDSKETQYF
CDR3 DNA: TGTGCCAGCAGCCGGGACAGTAAAGAGACCCAGTACTTC

J gene: TRBJ1-6
clone size: NA
V gene: TRBV2
D gene: NA
CDR3 protein: CASSAEGVGSPLHF
CDR3 DNA: TGTGCCAGCAGCGCCGAGGGGGTAGGTTCACCCCTCCACTTT

J gene: TRBJ1-1
clone size: few
V gene: TRBV3-1
D gene: NA
CDR3 protein: CASSRENTEAFF
CDR3 DNA: TGTGCCAGCAGCCGCGAAAACACTGAAGCTTTCTTT

J gene: TRBJ2-7
clone size: NA
V gene: TRBV28
D gene: NA
CDR3 protein: CASSPLDVSYEQYF
CDR3 DNA: TGTGCCAGCAGTCCCCTGGACGTCTCCTACGAGCAGTACTTC

J gene: TRBJ2-1
clone size: NA
V gene: TRBV5-1
D gene: TRBD2
CDR3 protein: CANSLEAGGDNEQFF
CDR3 DNA: TGCGCCAACAGCTTGGAAGCGGGAGGGGACAATGAGCAGTTCTTC

J gene: TRBJ2-1
clone size: NA
V gene: TRBV7-9
D gene: TRBD2
CDR3 protein: CASSLRGTSGSFYNEQFF
CDR3 DNA: TGTGCCAGCAGCTTAAGGGGGACTAGCGGAAGCTTTTACAATGAGCAGTTCTTC

J gene: TRBJ2-1
clone size: NA
V gene: TRBV7-6
D gene: TRBD2
CDR3 protein: CASSATSTRAGPYEQFF
CDR3 DNA: TGTGCCAGCAGCGCGACTAGCACCCGAGCGGGTCCCTACGAGCAGTTCTTC

J gene: TRBJ2-7
clone size: few
V gene: TRBV24-1
D gene: TRBD1
CDR3 protein: CATSESGQGTIYEQYF
CDR3 DNA: TGTGCCACCAGTGAGTCTGGACAGGGGACCATCTACGAGCAGTACTTC

J gene: TRBJ2-5
clone size: few
V gene: TRBV27
D gene: TRBD1
CDR3 protein: CASSPLDRRQETQYF
CDR3 DNA: TGTGCCAGCAGCCCCCTGGACAGGAGACAAGAGACCCAGTACTTC

J gene: TRBJ2-7
clone size: NA
V gene: TRBV5-1
D gene: TRBD2
CDR3 protein: CASSWASSGTEQYF
CDR3 DNA: TGCGCCAGCAGCTGGGCGTCTAGCGGGACTGAGCAGTACTTC

J gene: TRBJ2-5
clone size: NA
V gene: TRBV2
D gene: TRBD1
CDR3 protein: CASSVTGVQETQYF
CDR3 DNA: TGTGCCAGCAGCGTAACAGGGGTCCAAGAGACCCAGTACTTC

J gene: TRBJ2-3
clone size: many
V gene: TRBV7-2
D gene: NA
CDR3 protein: CASSLIGDTQYF
CDR3 DNA: TGTGCCAGCAGCTTAATCGGAGATACGCAGTATTTT

J gene: TRBJ2-3
clone size: NA
V gene: TRBV14
D gene: NA
CDR3 protein: CASSQDRRAAQYF
CDR3 DNA: TGTGCCAGCAGCCAAGATCGGCGGGCGGCGCAGTATTTT

J gene: TRBJ2-2
clone size: NA
V gene: TRBV20-1
D gene: NA
CDR3 protein: CSANPPGTGELFF
CDR3 DNA: TGCAGTGCTAACCCGCCAGGGACCGGGGAGCTGTTTTTT